This TCR beta chain emerged from a study of cytomegalovirus exposure and HLA in healthy donors (dated by TCRdb to 2017 to 2019). The study in broad terms: The 500 to 800 repertoires of the first cohort and the approximately 130 validation repertoires were produced on the same platform, according to a later analysis. The aim of the study was to test whether cataloging public T cell receptors could identify signatures of past pathogen exposure. Along with the approximately 700-subject first cohort, a separate validation cohort of over a hundred different subjects was used. To predict cytomegalovirus infection status, the study combined high-throughput TCR immunosequencing, statistical association of individual TCRs with disease status, and machine learning. Results and caveats for the whole study, not just this receptor: In a later analysis, TCRs clustered in the first cohort were found to also tend to co-occur in the approximately 120 validation repertoires, with about 94% of cluster scores above 0. The authors suggested that the approach could potentially be extended to other disease states and immunological phenotypes. In vitro tests confirmed that three of the cytomegalovirus-associated TCR beta chains recognize cytomegalovirus antigens. Most TCR sequences were seen in very few donors, while some public TCRs were found in many individuals. The study listed 150 to 200 TCR beta chains as associated with cytomegalovirus. The validation cohort had no HLA typing available for a later analysis, so co-occurrence within that cohort was assessed over all 120 repertoires. The classifier was reported to diagnose cytomegalovirus status with high specificity and sensitivity in both the original and validation cohorts.

V is cut by 6 bases and J by 1 base, and the space between the germline ends is 15 bases. Including cysteine and phenylalanine, the CDR3 has 15 amino acids. Kept here is only the CDR3 DNA, which spans 45 bases and is read in frame from base 1. In the germline V gene, CDR1 corresponds to SGHTA and CDR2 to FQGNSA. On this clone: Its antigen remains undetermined. No base qualities exist here, and no much larger clone lies one base off it.

To prepare the library, the immunoSEQ multiplex PCR assay was applied. Per the original workflow: A statistical classification framework was developed to diagnose cytomegalovirus status using the catalog of TCR beta chain sequences. TCRdb mirrors the immuneACCESS table, restricted to in-frame sequences. Some clones are absent from its copies; in checked studies, under half trace to an unresolved V gene, and the reason for the others is unknown. The DNA was the basis for D and trimming; V, J and clone size are from that table. This sample holds roughly 120,000 clones; 94% were observed only once. Under 1.5% of the sample is in the top ten clones. The donors were included in the validation cohort of 100 to 150 subjects, a group kept apart from the roughly 700-subject first cohort.

Sequenced: PBMCs. The sequence links TRBV7-2 to TRBJ1-1; the D gene remains uncertain. This clonotype was sampled from a woman under 30 in good health and CMV-seronegative. The DNA reads TGTGCCAGCAGGTCGAGGGCAGACACGAACACTGAAGCTTTCTTT. Its protein reads: CASRSRADTNTEAFF.